Presented here are 15 T cell receptor beta chains from one specimen sequenced in a study of T-cell memory formation after mild COVID-19. One entry per CDR3 protein, called by TCRdb with MiXCR from the 5' RACE reads. The sample carries about 430,000 distinct CDR3 sequences, 20% to 30% recorded once. Sequenced input: PBMCs or a T cell subset sorted from them (not recorded which). Every receptor here comes from an adult woman who had mild COVID-19 (a few samples of this study predate the infection). Cell type and time point are not known.

This clonotype was counted a few times. V usage is TRBV5-1 and J usage is TRBJ2-2; 8 bases align to TRBD1. Germline loops: CDR1 SGHRS, CDR2 YFSETQ. J was trimmed by 3 bases and V by 2 bases; bases with no gene match: 6. CDR3 length: 16 amino acids. CDR3 in DNA: TGCGCCAGCAGCTTAAGGACAGGGACGGACACCGGGGAGCTGTTTTTT. It specifies CASSLRTGTDTGELFF. The variable domain in full, completed from reference TRBV5-1 and TRBJ2-2, reads KAGVTQTPRYLIKTRGQQVTLSCSPISGHRSVSWYQQTPGQGLQFLFEYFSETQRNKGNFPGRFSGRQFSNSRSEMNVSTLELGDSALYLCASSLRTGTDTGELFFGEGSRLTVL.

This clonotype was recorded once. The rearrangement links TRBV2 to TRBJ2-1; the D is unclear. Trimming removed 5 bases from V and 9 bases from J, with 14 bases in between. The V gene's germline CDR1 is SNHLY and CDR2 FYNNEI. The CDR3 is 13 residues long. The CDR3 coding sequence is TGTGCCAGCAGTAATCTCCTTGGTGGTGAGCAGTTCTTC. Its translation: CASSNLLGGEQFF.

This chain joins TRBV6-1 and TRBJ2-2; D unresolved. Germline V gene lookup returns CDR1 MNHNS and CDR2 SASEGT. The CDR3 spans 13 residues. V lost 7 bases and J lost 7, with 13 bases in between. The CDR3 spells CASNIRAGGELFF. The CDR3 coding sequence is TGTGCCAGCAATATCCGGGCTGGCGGGGAGCTGTTTTTT.

This sequence joins TRBV29-1 and TRBJ2-7, with 7 bases fitting TRBD1. The junction had 4 bases not matched to a gene; V was cut back by 6 bases and J by 5 bases. The V gene's germline CDR1 is SQVTM and CDR2 ANQGSEA. The CDR3 extends over 11 amino acids. CDR3 region: CSVSTGNEQYF. The CDR3 DNA reads TGCAGCGTCTCGACAGGGAACGAGCAGTACTTC.

J is TRBJ2-6 and V is TRBV7-9, with D perhaps matching TRBD2 (6 bases). CDR1 and CDR2 from the germline V gene are SEHNR and FQNEAQ (reference sequence). The CDR3 totals 16 residues. The V end was cut by 1 base, the J end by 0 bases, with 7 bases between. In nucleotides, the CDR3 is TGTGCCAGCAGCTTAGTAGCGGACTCTGGGGCCAACGTCCTGACTTTC. Encoded protein: CASSLVADSGANVLTF.

This clonotype has only a few counts. This rearrangement joins TRBV3-1 to TRBJ2-7; tentative D call: TRBD1 (6 bases). V shed 0 bases and J shed 9 bases, with 12 bases lying between them. This CDR3 spans 13 amino acids. The germline CDR1 and CDR2 sequences are LGHDT and YNNKEL (reference sequence). The CDR3 sequence is CASSQDRQGRQYF. The CDR3 coding sequence is TGTGCCAGCAGCCAAGATCGGCAGGGGCGGCAGTACTTC.

A note on this clonotype: This may arise from a read error, as a much more abundant clone is one base away. The CDR3 region is CASAQGRTTFAYGYTF. In nucleotides, the CDR3 is TGTGCCAGCGCCCAGGGACGGACTACATTTGCCTATGGCTACACCTTC. The V call is TRBV21-1, the J call TRBJ1-2. TRBV21-1 is a documented pseudogene. The CDR3 is made up of 16 amino acids.

The table lists this clonotype with a few counts. The rearrangement uses TRBV14 and TRBJ1-2; 7 bases line up with TRBD1. Germline CDR1 SGHDN, CDR2 FVKESK. This CDR3 contains 13 residues. V shed 4 bases, J shed 4 bases, and the junction held 3 bases outside the gene matches. In nucleotides, the CDR3 is TGTGCCAGCAGCCGAGGGGGCGGCTATGGCTACACCTTC. Encoded protein: CASSRGGGYGYTF.

The rearrangement links TRBV5-1 to TRBJ2-6, with D unclear. Trimming pared 4 bases from V and 0 bases from J, leaving 11 bases between. Germline CDR1 reads SGHRS; CDR2 reads YFSETQ. The CDR3 has 16 residues. CDR3: CASSAYLSSGANVLTF. CDR3 coding DNA: TGCGCCAGCAGCGCATATCTAAGCTCTGGGGCCAACGTCCTGACTTTC.

The gene calls are TRBV3-1 and TRBJ2-7; 8 nucleotides match TRBD1. This CDR3 is 15 amino acids long. V lost 4 bases to trimming and J lost 8 bases; unmatched junction nucleotides: 13. Per germline, CDR1 LGHDT and CDR2 YNNKEL (reference sequence). The CDR3 is CASSLGQGERPKQYF. The CDR3 bases are TGTGCCAGCAGCCTTGGACAGGGCGAAAGGCCTAAGCAGTACTTC.

The CDR3: CASSEPRQGDTEAFF. CDR3 nucleotides: TGTGCCAGCAGTGAACCCCGCCAAGGGGACACTGAAGCTTTCTTT. The gene calls are TRBV25-1 and TRBJ1-1, with D perhaps TRBD1 (5 bases). Looked up from germline, CDR1 is MGHDK and CDR2 is SYGVNS. Trimming pared 2 bases from V and 3 bases from J, leaving 13 bases between. The CDR3 covers 15 residues.

V is TRBV7-9 and J is TRBJ1-2; D is perhaps TRBD1 (6 bases). The germline V gene encodes CDR1 SEHNR and CDR2 FQNEAQ (reference sequence). This CDR3 contains 16 residues. Trimming took off 1 base at V and 13 bases at J, with 25 bases between the two ends. CDR3 sequence (DNA): TGTGCCAGCAGCTTAGAGAAGAGGTCTGCAGGGGTATGGCTCACCTTC. It is translated as CASSLEKRSAGVWLTF. Together with reference TRBV7-9 and TRBJ1-2, the CDR3 gives the full variable domain: DTGVSQNPRHKITKRGQNVTFRCDPISEHNRLYWYRQTLGQGPEFLTYFQNEAQLEKSRLLSDRFSAERPKGSFSTLEIQRTEQGDSAMYLCASSLEKRSAGVWLTFGSGTRLTVV.

This clonotype was found once. The chain has TRBV5-6 and TRBJ2-1, with 10 bases matching TRBD2. CDR1 is SGHDT and CDR2 is YYEEEE in the germline V gene. The CDR3 extends over 15 amino acids. With 3 bases clipped from V and 4 bases from J, the junction kept 4 bases outside the gene matches. The CDR3 region is CASSYTSGAYNEQFF. CDR3 sequence (DNA): TGTGCCAGCAGCTATACTAGCGGGGCATACAATGAGCAGTTCTTC.

With regard to this clonotype: One junction end disagrees with the germline gene, perhaps due to a read error. V and J are TRBV30 and TRBJ2-5; 10 nucleotides line up with TRBD2. The CDR3 has 14 residues. The germline CDR1 and CDR2 sequences are GTSNPN and SVGIG (reference sequence). CDR3 amino acids: CAWSIRASGGPIHF. CDR3 in DNA: TGTGCCTGGAGTATAAGGGCTAGCGGGGGCCCGATACACTTC. Filled out from reference TRBV30 and TRBJ2-5, the complete variable domain reads SQTIHQWPATLVQPVGSPLSLECTVEGTSNPNLYWYRQAAGRGLQLLFYSVGIGQISSEVPQNLSASRPQDRQFILSSKKLLLSDSGFYLCAWSIRASGGPIHFGPGTRLLVL.

There are a few counts of this clonotype. The chain has TRBV20-1 and TRBJ2-3; unclear D gene. CDR1 and CDR2 from the germline V gene are DFQATT and SNEGSKA (reference sequence). This CDR3 region has 11 residues. V lost 5 bases to trimming and J lost 0 bases, with 3 bases between them. The CDR3 DNA sequence: TGCAGTGCTGTCAGCACAGATACGCAGTATTTT. This encodes CSAVSTDTQYF.